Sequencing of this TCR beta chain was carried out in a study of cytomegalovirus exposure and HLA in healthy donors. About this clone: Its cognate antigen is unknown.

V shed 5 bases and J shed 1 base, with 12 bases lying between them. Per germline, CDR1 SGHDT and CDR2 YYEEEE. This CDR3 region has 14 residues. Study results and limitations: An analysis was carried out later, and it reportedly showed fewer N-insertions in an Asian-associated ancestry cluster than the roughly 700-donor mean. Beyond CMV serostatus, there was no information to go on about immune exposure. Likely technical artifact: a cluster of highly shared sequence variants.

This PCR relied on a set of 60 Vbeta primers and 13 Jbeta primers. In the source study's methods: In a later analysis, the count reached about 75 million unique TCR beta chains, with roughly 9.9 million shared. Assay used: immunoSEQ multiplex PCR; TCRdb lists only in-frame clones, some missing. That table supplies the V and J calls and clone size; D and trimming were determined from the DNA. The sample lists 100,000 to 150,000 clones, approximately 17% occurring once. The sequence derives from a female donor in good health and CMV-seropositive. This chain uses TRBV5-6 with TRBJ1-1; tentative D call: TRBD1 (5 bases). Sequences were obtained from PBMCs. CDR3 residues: CASRGGVSNTEAFF. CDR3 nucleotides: TGTGCCAGCAGGGGAGGGGTCTCGAACACTGAAGCTTTCTTT.